A single sample is the source of the 21 T cell receptor beta chains below, sequenced in a study of blood T cell repertoires in COVID-19. Repertoires were generated with immunoSEQ multiplex PCR, while TCRdb's copy carries only in-frame clones and drops some. The sample lists around 470,000 clones, about 90% occurring once. The material sequenced was PBMCs or T cells enriched from blood (not recorded which). The receptors were sampled from a man in his late teens or twenties who had recovered from COVID-19.

V gene TRBV20-1 combines with J gene TRBJ1-2; 8 nucleotides line up with TRBD1. Germline V CDR1 and CDR2: DFQATT, SNEGSKA (reference sequence). The CDR3 contains 14 residues. After removal of 3 bases from V and 6 bases from J, the junction contained 9 bases not matched to a gene. The CDR3 coding sequence is TGCAGTGCTAGTGGACAGGGAAGACATGATGGCTACACCTTC. Its protein product is CSASGQGRHDGYTF.

This chain connects TRBV27 to TRBJ2-5, with 8 nucleotides matching TRBD1. Trimming took 5 bases from V and 4 from J; bases not matched to a gene: 9. This CDR3 has 15 residues. The V gene's germline CDR1 is MNHEY and CDR2 SMNVEV (reference sequence). The CDR3 nucleotides read TGTGCCAGCAGTGCGTCGACAGGGGAGAGAGAGACCCAGTACTTC. It is translated as CASSASTGERETQYF.

This chain links TRBV5-1 with TRBJ2-4, with TRBD2 as a possible D gene (6 bases). Germline V CDR1 and CDR2: SGHRS, YFSETQ. Deletions cut 0 bases from V and 3 bases from J, with 22 bases between. The CDR3 runs to 19 residues. The CDR3 spells CASSLGPGGVKVDKNIQYF. For the CDR3, the DNA is TGCGCCAGCAGCTTGGGGCCCGGAGGGGTTAAGGTTGACAAAAACATTCAGTACTTC.

This clone was detected once. The gene calls are TRBV6-5 and TRBJ2-7; TRBD2 matches 8 bases. Unmatched junction bases numbered 6, after V lost 7 bases and J lost 4 bases. The CDR3 loop spans 13 amino acids. Germline V gives CDR1 MNHEY, CDR2 SVGAGI. For the CDR3, the DNA is TGTGCCAGCAAGGGCGGGAGGCTATACGAGCAGTACTTC. Encoded protein: CASKGGRLYEQYF.

V and J are TRBV12-3 or TRBV12-4 and TRBJ1-2, with D uncertain. The V end lost 6 bases, the J end lost 3 bases, and 11 bases lay between the germline ends. The CDR3 loop spans 13 amino acids. CDR3 nucleotides: TGTGCCAGCAGCGTAGAGGTGGACTATGGCTACACCTTC. This encodes CASSVEVDYGYTF.

The CDR3, as DNA: TGTGCCAGCTCACCCAACACAGGGGACTTGGGTTCACCCCTCCACTTT. Translated: CASSPNTGDLGSPLHF. J is TRBJ1-6 and V is TRBV18, with 7 bases lining up with TRBD1. Trimming took 3 bases from V and 9 from J; bases not matched to a gene: 11. The CDR3 loop spans 16 amino acids. CDR1 and CDR2 (germline): KGHSH, LQKENI.

V gene TRBV7-3 combines with J gene TRBJ1-6, with TRBD1 matching 7 bases. After removal of 5 bases from V and 6 bases from J, the junction contained 4 bases not matched to a gene. This CDR3 spans 14 amino acids. The V gene's germline CDR1 is SGHTA and CDR2 FQGTGA. The CDR3 loop reads CASSQTGINSPLHF. The CDR3 DNA reads as TGTGCCAGCAGCCAGACAGGGATTAATTCACCCCTCCACTTT.

This clone appeared a single time. The CDR3, as DNA: TGTGCCACCAGCCAGGGACTGCAGGGGGTCAACACTGAAGCTTTCTTT. It yields the protein CATSQGLQGVNTEAFF. The V and J genes are TRBV15 and TRBJ1-1, with TRBD1 matching over 7 bases. V lost 5 bases to trimming and J lost 2 bases; unmatched junction nucleotides: 11. From germline, CDR1 is LNHNV and CDR2 YYDKDF (reference sequence). This CDR3 is 16 amino acids long.

V gene TRBV15 combines with J gene TRBJ2-5; D remains unclear. Deletions cut 0 bases from V and 2 bases from J, with 4 bases between. CDR1 and CDR2 (germline): LNHNV, YYDKDF (reference sequence). This CDR3 has 13 residues. The DNA of the CDR3 is TGTGCCACCAGCAGAGAAGCTCAAGAGACCCAGTACTTC. Its protein is CATSREAQETQYF.

The rearrangement uses TRBV11-2 and TRBJ2-7; no definite D call. The CDR3 length is 14 residues. The V end lost 7 bases, the J end lost 3 bases, and 16 bases lay between the germline ends. Germline V gene data show CDR1 as SGHAT and CDR2 as FQNNGV. The CDR3 protein is CASTISKPHYEQYF. The CDR3 DNA is TGTGCCAGCACCATAAGTAAACCACACTACGAGCAGTACTTC.

The rearrangement joins TRBV28 to TRBJ2-7; 9 bases fit TRBD1. This CDR3 is 19 amino acids long. Trimming at V came to 2 bases and at J to 0 bases, leaving 14 bases not matched to a gene. Germline assignment: CDR1 MDHEN and CDR2 SYDVKM. CDR3 nucleotide sequence: TGTGCCAGCAGTTTAGAGGGACAGGGTTTTGGGAGGAGCTCCTACGAGCAGTACTTC. Encoded protein: CASSLEGQGFGRSSYEQYF.

The table lists this clone with a count of one. The V and J genes are TRBV25-1 and TRBJ1-4, with D unclear. The CDR3 is made up of 16 amino acids. Looked up from germline, CDR1 is MGHDK and CDR2 is SYGVNS. V was shortened by 4 bases and J by 3 bases, with 15 bases between the two germline ends. The DNA of the CDR3 is TGTGCCAGCAGTGTTGACCGACCCGGGGCTAATGAAAAACTGTTTTTT. Translating it yields CASSVDRPGANEKLFF.

CDR3 loop: CASSYSRGQGNYGYTF. For the CDR3, the DNA is TGTGCCAGCAGTTACTCGAGAGGACAGGGTAACTATGGCTACACCTTC. The genes are TRBV6-5 and TRBJ1-2; TRBD1 matches at 8 bases. From germline, CDR1 is MNHEY and CDR2 SVGAGI. CDR3 length: 16 amino acids. The V and J ends lost 0 bases and 1 base, in that order; junction bases with no gene match: 4.

This chain links TRBV5-6 with TRBJ1-3; D gene ambiguous. Germline CDR1 reads SGHDT; CDR2 reads YYEEEE. This CDR3 spans 16 amino acids. V was pared by 2 bases and J by 1 base, with 13 bases between. CDR3 sequence: CASSFIHVPSGNTIYF. The CDR3 DNA follows: TGTGCCAGCAGCTTTATACACGTCCCTTCTGGAAACACCATATATTTT.

The V gene is TRBV3-1 (or the pseudogene TRBV3-2), the J gene TRBJ1-1, with 8 bases lining up with TRBD1. This CDR3 region has 13 residues. Germline loops: CDR1 LGHDT, CDR2 YNNKEL (reference sequence). V lost 3 bases to trimming and J lost 6 bases; unmatched junction nucleotides: 3. This CDR3 is CASSQTTGAEAFF. Here the CDR3 DNA reads TGTGCCAGCAGCCAGACGACAGGGGCTGAAGCTTTCTTT.

In DNA form, the CDR3 reads TGTGCCAGCGTGGGGGCCTTTGGCTACACCTTC. Protein product: CASVGAFGYTF. The rearrangement uses TRBV25-1 and TRBJ1-2, with TRBD1 as a possible D gene (6 bases). The germline V and J ends were trimmed by 8 bases and 7 bases, with 11 bases remaining between them. Per the germline V gene, CDR1 is MGHDK and CDR2 is SYGVNS. The CDR3 runs 11 residues.

This chain links TRBV6-5 with TRBJ1-5; maybe TRBD1 (6 bases). The V gene's germline CDR1 is MNHEY and CDR2 SVGAGI. This CDR3 has 14 residues. The germline V and J ends were trimmed by 8 bases and 5 bases, with 16 bases remaining between them. Here the CDR3 reads CASGIGKGDQPQHF. The DNA of the CDR3 is TGTGCCAGCGGCATTGGCAAGGGGGATCAGCCCCAGCATTTT.

The chain is built from TRBV28 and TRBJ2-7; TRBD1 might be the D (6 bases). The CDR3 totals 14 residues. Germline-derived CDR1 and CDR2 are MDHEN and SYDVKM. The V end lost 6 bases, the J end lost 0 bases, and 12 bases lay between the germline ends. CDR3 DNA: TGTGCCAGCAGGGCAGGACAGTTCTCCTACGAGCAGTACTTC. Protein product: CASRAGQFSYEQYF.

This chain joins TRBV10-2 and TRBJ1-4; D possibly corresponds to TRBD1 (6 bases). V lost 6 bases and J 10 bases, leaving 18 bases between the germline ends. This CDR3 comprises 14 residues. Germline CDR1 and CDR2: WSHSY and SAAADI. CDR3 protein: CASSQSGQEGKLFF. The CDR3 region has the DNA TGCGCCAGCAGCCAGTCGGGACAAGAAGGAAAACTGTTTTTT.

V and J are TRBV27 and TRBJ2-5, with a tentative D call TRBD2 (6 bases). The germline V and J ends were trimmed by 0 bases and 5 bases, with 13 bases remaining between them. CDR1 is MNHEY, CDR2 SMNVEV, per germline (reference sequence). This CDR3 contains 15 residues. CDR3 sequence (DNA): TGTGCCAGCAGTTTATCGCCGGGAGTTGGGGAGACCCAGTACTTC. It yields the protein CASSLSPGVGETQYF.

The chain has TRBV30 and TRBJ2-3, with 10 nucleotides matching TRBD1. CDR3 length: 12 residues. From germline, CDR1 is GTSNPN and CDR2 SVGIG (reference sequence). The V gene end was trimmed by 7 bases and the J gene end by 8 bases; junction bases not matched to a gene: 6. The CDR3 protein is CALTGGGGTQYF. The CDR3 DNA sequence: TGTGCCTTGACAGGGGGCGGGGGTACGCAGTATTTT.